The 24 T cell receptor beta chains below come from one sample, sequenced in a study of T cells in Graves' hyperthyroidism and ophthalmopathy. Template material for amplifying TCR beta CDR3 regions consisted of RNA transcripts. Using the HTBI primer set, a first-round RT-PCR was run on the TCR CDR3. Each CDR3 protein is one row after TCRdb ran MiXCR on the multiplex PCR reads. The table includes roughly 400,000 distinct CDR3 sequences, roughly 13% detected once. The sample comprised blood. Every receptor here comes from a man aged 50 to 60 with Graves' ophthalmopathy.

The chain uses TRBV10-1 and TRBJ1-5; possibly TRBD1 for D (5 bases). The CDR3 loop spans 15 amino acids. Germline lookup yields CDR1 WNHNN and CDR2 SYGVQD (reference sequence). V lost 2 bases and J 5 bases, leaving 13 bases between the germline ends. As DNA, the CDR3 is TGCGCCAGCAGTGAGGGGCAGGGAAATCATCAGCCCCAGCATTTT. It is translated as CASSEGQGNHQPQHF.

The chain is built from TRBV29-1 and TRBJ2-5; unclear D gene. V gave up 3 bases and J gave up 4 bases, with 15 bases separating them. This CDR3 has 14 residues. Germline values: CDR1 SQVTM, CDR2 ANQGSEA. DNA of the CDR3: TGCAGCGTTGATAAGGCGGCAGTTGGAGAGACCCAGTACTTC. Its protein product is CSVDKAAVGETQYF.

The chain links TRBV24-1 to TRBJ1-2; possible D gene TRBD1, 5 bases. Trimming took 3 bases from V and 8 from J, leaving 15 bases between them. Germline CDR1 reads KGHDR; CDR2 reads SFDVKD. This CDR3 is built from 14 residues. The CDR3 region has the DNA TGTGCCACCAGTGATCGACAGTCCGATCTGGGCTACACCTTC. Protein product: CATSDRQSDLGYTF.

This clonotype was counted ten times or more. V gene TRBV20-1 combines with J gene TRBJ2-1; 9 bases fit TRBD2. The V segment lost 5 bases and the J segment 7 bases; nucleotides outside the gene matches: 9. The length of the CDR3 is 14 residues. Germline V gene sequence: CDR1 DFQATT, CDR2 SNEGSKA (reference sequence). CDR3 in DNA: TGCAGTGCTCCAATTAGCGGGAGATTAAATGAGCAGTTCTTC. Translated, it gives CSAPISGRLNEQFF.

This clonotype appeared many times. The CDR3 is CASRPTSGNTDTQYF. Here the CDR3 DNA reads TGTGCCAGCAGGCCGACTAGCGGGAACACAGATACGCAGTATTTT. This rearrangement joins TRBV2 to TRBJ2-3; 11 nucleotides agree with TRBD2. Germline lookup yields CDR1 SNHLY and CDR2 FYNNEI. This CDR3 spans 15 amino acids. The V gene end was trimmed by 6 bases and the J gene end by 2 bases; junction bases not matched to a gene: 4.

The chain recombines TRBV19 with TRBJ2-1; D may be TRBD2 (5 bases). The CDR3 contains 13 residues. Trimming pared 7 bases from V and 6 bases from J, leaving 13 bases between. CDR1 is LNHDA, CDR2 SQIVND, per germline (reference sequence). DNA of the CDR3: TGTGCCAGTACCCAACTAGGGTTCAATGAGCAGTTCTTC. It translates to CASTQLGFNEQFF.

A few counts support this clonotype. This chain joins TRBV7-9 and TRBJ2-7, with D maybe TRBD2 (5 bases). CDR1 and CDR2 (germline): SEHNR, FQNEAQ (reference sequence). Trimming left V 5 bases short and J 5 bases short, with 16 bases between. This CDR3 comprises 14 residues. CDR3 nucleotide sequence: TGTGCCAGCAGCCCTGAAGCATCCGGGAACGAGCAGTACTTC. As protein: CASSPEASGNEQYF.

V usage is TRBV7-2 and J usage is TRBJ2-1, with 11 bases that match TRBD2. With V trimmed by 1 base and J by 9 bases, 8 bases remained unmatched. Germline lookup yields CDR1 SGHTA and CDR2 FQGNSA. CDR3 length: 16 amino acids. The CDR3 nucleotides are TGTGCCAGCAGCTTAGTTAGCGGGAGGGCCGTGGGTGAGCAGTTCTTC. This codes for CASSLVSGRAVGEQFF.

The V call is TRBV29-1, the J call TRBJ2-3; D unclear. The CDR3 has 13 amino acids. Trimming took off 6 bases at V and 5 bases at J, with 15 bases between the two ends. Per the germline V gene, CDR1 is SQVTM and CDR2 is ANQGSEA. CDR3 residues: CSVIPSGLDTQYF. The DNA for the CDR3 is TGCAGCGTCATCCCCTCGGGTTTAGATACGCAGTATTTT.

This clonotype was detected many times. The chain couples TRBV4-2 to TRBJ2-5, with 8 bases identical to TRBD1. This CDR3 is 16 amino acids long. Unmatched junction bases numbered 6, after V lost 1 base and J lost 2 bases. Germline V CDR1 and CDR2: LGHNA, YNFKEQ. The CDR3 coding sequence is TGTGCCAGCAGCCAAGCTGGGGACAGGAGTCAAGAGACCCAGTACTTC. Translation: CASSQAGDRSQETQYF.

This clonotype was detected ten times or more. The chain recombines TRBV18 with TRBJ1-1; the match to TRBD1 covers 7 bases. Germline assignment: CDR1 KGHSH and CDR2 LQKENI. Trimming cost V 3 bases and J 5 bases; bases outside gene matches: 6. CDR3 length: 14 residues. The DNA for the CDR3 is TGTGCCAGCTCACCTAAAGGGGGCAAGACTGAAGCTTTCTTT. Amino acid sequence: CASSPKGGKTEAFF.

This clonotype has a count of ten or more. The chain has TRBV28 and TRBJ1-2, with D tentatively TRBD1 (6 bases). CDR1 and CDR2 (germline): MDHEN, SYDVKM. The CDR3 extends over 14 amino acids. Trimming cost V 8 bases and J 7 bases, with 20 bases left between them. CDR3 DNA: TGTGCCAGCGTAGAGGACAGATCTTGGGTTGGCTACACCTTC. It translates to CASVEDRSWVGYTF.

This clonotype was counted at least ten times. This chain joins TRBV10-3 and TRBJ2-3, with 11 positions matching TRBD2. Trimming took 6 bases from V and 5 from J; bases not matched to a gene: 4. Looked up from germline, CDR1 is ENHRY and CDR2 is SYGVKD. This CDR3 has 14 amino acids. CDR3 in DNA: TGTGCCATCAGACCCGGGACTAGCGGAGATACGCAGTATTTT. This gives the protein CAIRPGTSGDTQYF.

This clonotype appeared many times. The CDR3 protein is CASFPGGLKETQYF. DNA of the CDR3: TGTGCCAGCTTTCCGGGGGGTCTTAAAGAGACCCAGTACTTC. The chain is built from TRBV28 and TRBJ2-5; 7 bases are a match to TRBD2. V shed 8 bases, J shed 3 bases, and the junction held 9 bases outside the gene matches. The CDR3 contains 14 residues. Looked up from germline, CDR1 is MDHEN and CDR2 is SYDVKM.

The J gene is TRBJ2-7, the V gene TRBV6-1, with TRBD1 matching 10 bases. There are 16 residues in the CDR3. V lost 0 bases to trimming and J lost 7 bases; unmatched junction nucleotides: 9. Germline CDR1 reads MNHNS; CDR2 reads SASEGT. CDR3 loop: CASSEAQTGGTGEQYF. The DNA of the CDR3 is TGTGCCAGCAGTGAAGCCCAGACAGGGGGCACTGGGGAGCAGTACTTC.

The CDR3 protein is CASTSLASSYEQYF. The CDR3 nucleotides are TGTGCCAGCACCTCACTAGCTAGCTCCTACGAGCAGTACTTC. The chain recombines TRBV12-3 or TRBV12-4 with TRBJ2-7, with D possibly matching TRBD2 (6 bases). This CDR3 comprises 14 residues. V lost 7 bases, J lost 0 bases, and 13 bases lay in between.

This clonotype showed up many times. The chain has TRBV5-1 and TRBJ2-1; perhaps D is TRBD1 or TRBD2 (6 bases each). In germline, CDR1 is SGHRS, CDR2 YFSETQ. Trimming shortened V by 4 bases and J by 10 bases, and 15 bases separated the two germline ends. This CDR3 region has 13 residues. DNA of the CDR3: TGCGCCAGCAGCCCGAGGGGGGATAGCGAGCAGTTCTTC. Translating it yields CASSPRGDSEQFF.

V and J are TRBV13 and TRBJ2-7, with TRBD2 as a possible D gene (5 bases). The CDR3 spans 15 residues. Germline CDR1 reads PRHDT; CDR2 reads FYEKMQ (reference sequence). The germline V and J ends were trimmed by 5 bases and 2 bases, with 16 bases remaining between them. The CDR3: CASSQESRGPYEQYF. In DNA, the CDR3 is TGTGCCAGCAGCCAAGAGAGCAGAGGGCCCTACGAGCAGTACTTC.

There are many counts of this clonotype. V gene TRBV12-3 or TRBV12-4 combines with J gene TRBJ2-7; D is perhaps TRBD2 (6 bases). The V and J ends lost 2 bases and 8 bases respectively, with 25 bases between them. The CDR3 loop spans 17 amino acids. The CDR3 loop is CASSLNLGGTGTHQQYF. For the CDR3, the DNA is TGTGCCAGCAGTTTAAACCTTGGGGGGACTGGGACCCACCAGCAGTACTTC.

This clonotype was detected ten times or more. V is TRBV20-1 and J is TRBJ1-2, with TRBD1 matching 7 bases. The ends lost 3 bases at V and 6 bases at J; junction bases unmatched: 10. This CDR3 region has 14 residues. Germline V gives CDR1 DFQATT, CDR2 SNEGSKA (reference sequence). CDR3: CSASTRQGLDGYTF. Written as DNA, the CDR3 is TGCAGTGCTAGTACCCGACAGGGTTTGGATGGCTACACCTTC.

The chain uses TRBV14 and TRBJ2-1; D remains unclear. The V gene's germline CDR1 is SGHDN and CDR2 FVKESK. The CDR3 is 14 amino acids. The ends were cut back, 4 bases at V and 9 bases at J, with 16 bases in the middle. The DNA for the CDR3 is TGTGCCAGCAGCCCCCAGGCTCACGTGGGTGAGCAGTTCTTC. Amino acid sequence: CASSPQAHVGEQFF.

The chain recombines TRBV27 with TRBJ1-6; D is uncertain. With 5 bases removed from V and 8 bases from J, the gap between germline ends came to 13 bases. This CDR3 is built from 14 residues. CDR1 is MNHEY and CDR2 is SMNVEV in the germline V gene (reference sequence). CDR3 DNA: TGTGCCAGCAGTCCGGCCTCGGACTATTCACCCCTCCACTTT. Translation: CASSPASDYSPLHF.

This clonotype showed up many times. The chain joins TRBV12-3 or TRBV12-4 to TRBJ1-2; TRBD1 might be the D (6 bases). The CDR3 is 16 amino acids. Trimming removed 3 bases from V and 0 bases from J, with 14 bases in between. CDR3 in DNA: TGTGCCAGCAGTTTGGGTATACAGGGTACTAACTATGGCTACACCTTC. Protein product: CASSLGIQGTNYGYTF.

The sample holds many counts of this clonotype. The chain is built from TRBV7-8 and TRBJ2-5; D possibly corresponds to TRBD2 (5 bases). Looked up from germline, CDR1 is SGHVS and CDR2 is FQNEAQ. The ends were cut back, 0 bases at V and 2 bases at J, with 10 bases in the middle. This CDR3 spans 15 amino acids. The CDR3 sequence is CASSLAGGQQETQYF. Here the CDR3 DNA reads TGTGCCAGCAGCTTAGCCGGAGGCCAACAAGAGACCCAGTACTTC.